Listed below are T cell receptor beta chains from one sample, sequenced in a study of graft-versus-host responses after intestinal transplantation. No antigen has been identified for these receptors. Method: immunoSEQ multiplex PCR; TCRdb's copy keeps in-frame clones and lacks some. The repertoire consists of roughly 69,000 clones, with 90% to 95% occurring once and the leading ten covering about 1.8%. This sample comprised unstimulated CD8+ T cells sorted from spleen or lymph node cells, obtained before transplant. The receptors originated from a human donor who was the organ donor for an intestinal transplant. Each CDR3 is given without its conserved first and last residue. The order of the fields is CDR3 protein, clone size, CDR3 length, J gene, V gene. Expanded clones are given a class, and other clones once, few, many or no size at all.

AISEATGSYEQY,.,12,TRBJ2-7,TRBV10-3
ASRGEPGQGMSYEQY,few,15,TRBJ2-7,TRBV10-2
ASSSVTEGLLFYGYT,.,15,TRBJ1-2,TRBV5-5
GARGENTEAF,once,10,TRBJ1-1,TRBV7-2
ASSLISSYEQY,.,11,TRBJ2-7,TRBV11-2
ASRRGLAEYNEQF,.,13,TRBJ2-1,TRBV28
SVDGGSSYNEQF,.,12,TRBJ2-1,TRBV29-1
ASSIGVGTNEQY,few,12,TRBJ2-7,TRBV19
ASSTAVTSNQPQH,few,13,TRBJ1-5,TRBV2
ASSVAGRVDEQF,.,12,TRBJ2-1,TRBV9
ASSLEDVWETYNEQF,.,15,TRBJ2-1,TRBV28
ATSPTGNEQF,.,10,TRBJ2-1,TRBV30
ASSLAHGRGADTQY,.,14,TRBJ2-3,TRBV11-2
ASSLGDSEAF,.,10,TRBJ1-1,TRBV7-9
ASSEGPGHQATNEKLF,once,16,TRBJ1-4,TRBV6-1
ASSSLTGELF,few,10,TRBJ2-2,TRBV7-3
ASRPVQAQLDGYT,.,13,TRBJ1-2,TRBV6-5
ASSYRVNTEAF,.,11,TRBJ1-1,TRBV6-5
ASSLGLAGNNEQF,.,13,TRBJ2-1,TRBV5-4
ASSQANIQY,.,9,TRBJ2-4,TRBV14
ASSLAWRPQRSDTQY,.,15,TRBJ2-3,TRBV7-2
ASSLGLAPGDEQF,few,13,TRBJ2-1,TRBV14